The 32 T cell receptor beta chains below all came from one sample that was sequenced in a study of PD-1 blockade in classical Hodgkin lymphoma. The table came from immunoSEQ multiplex PCR; TCRdb's copy has only in-frame clones and leaves some out. The sample lists 90,000 to 120,000 clones, roughly nine tenths occurring once. Patients all relapsed after autologous stem cell transplantation, and there was variation in brentuximab vedotin exposure. This material consisted of peripheral blood mononuclear cells (PBMCs), taken before the second cycle of nivolumab. Receptors were obtained from a human donor with classical Hodgkin lymphoma.

The gene calls are TRBV19 and TRBJ2-5; no definite D call. The V and J ends lost 1 base and 2 bases respectively, with 11 bases between them. Germline CDR1 reads LNHDA; CDR2 reads SQIVND (reference sequence). The CDR3 contains 15 residues. CDR3 sequence reads: CASSIGVNFQETQYF. In DNA, the CDR3 is TGTGCCAGTAGTATAGGTGTTAACTTTCAAGAGACCCAGTACTTC.

The chain links TRBV29-1 to TRBJ1-2; no clear D. V was cut by 4 bases and J by 1 base, with 10 bases left in between. Germline CDR1 reads SQVTM; CDR2 reads ANQGSEA. The CDR3 has 13 amino acids. The CDR3 DNA reads as TGCAGCGTTGCGGTAGGGAGTAACTATGGCTACACCTTC. Protein product: CSVAVGSNYGYTF.

V and J are TRBV5-1 and TRBJ2-1, with 8 bases matching TRBD2. V dropped 0 bases and J dropped 8; count of bases not matched to a gene: 10. The CDR3 is 16 amino acids. Germline-derived CDR1 and CDR2 are SGHRS and YFSETQ. The CDR3 DNA reads TGCGCCAGCAGCTTGGCCGAGATAGCGGGATTGGATGAGCAGTTCTTC. This translates into CASSLAEIAGLDEQFF.

The chain has TRBV9 and TRBJ2-3; TRBD2 might be the D (5 bases). This CDR3 is 19 amino acids long. V shed 0 bases and J shed 2 bases, with 22 bases lying between them. The V gene's germline CDR1 is SGDLS and CDR2 YYNGEE. The CDR3 nucleotides are TGTGCCAGCAGCGTAGGGGGAGCGGCCACGATCAGACTCACAGATACGCAGTATTTT. It yields the protein CASSVGGAATIRLTDTQYF.

This chain connects TRBV5-1 to TRBJ1-5; TRBD1 is a possible D gene (5 bases). V lost 2 bases and J 5 bases, leaving 11 bases between the germline ends. The CDR3 totals 14 residues. Germline V gene sequence: CDR1 SGHRS, CDR2 YFSETQ. The CDR3 protein is CASSFQGGDQPQHF. CDR3 bases: TGCGCCAGCAGCTTTCAGGGAGGGGATCAGCCCCAGCATTTT.

The chain carries TRBV6-6 and TRBJ2-7, with D unresolved. Germline-derived CDR1 and CDR2 are MNHNY and SVGAGI (reference sequence). The length of the CDR3 is 14 residues. The germline V and J ends were trimmed by 0 bases and 1 base, with 7 bases remaining between them. In nucleotides, the CDR3 is TGTGCCAGCAGTTACTCGCCGAATTCCTACGAGCAGTACTTC. It yields the protein CASSYSPNSYEQYF.

The chain recombines TRBV27 with TRBJ2-2; D is possibly TRBD1 (6 bases). Trimming pared 6 bases from V and 0 bases from J, leaving 14 bases between. The germline gives CDR1 MNHEY, CDR2 SMNVEV (reference sequence). The CDR3 contains 16 residues. DNA for the CDR3: TGTGCCAGCAGCCCGGTACAGGGAGCGAACACCGGGGAGCTGTTTTTT. This translates into CASSPVQGANTGELFF.

The genes are TRBV7-9 and TRBJ1-2; D might be TRBD1 (6 bases). Germline values: CDR1 SEHNR, CDR2 FQNEAQ (reference sequence). The CDR3 has 16 amino acids. The germline V and J ends were trimmed by 4 bases and 6 bases, with 21 bases remaining between them. This CDR3 is CASSYPPQGLRDGYTF. CDR3 DNA: TGTGCCAGCAGCTACCCACCTCAGGGGTTAAGAGATGGCTACACCTTC. The entire variable domain, with the rest obtained from reference TRBV7-9 and TRBJ1-2, is as follows: DTGVSQNPRHKITKRGQNVTFRCDPISEHNRLYWYRQTLGQGPEFLTYFQNEAQLEKSRLLSDRFSAERPKGSFSTLEIQRTEQGDSAMYLCASSYPPQGLRDGYTFGSGTRLTVV.

This clone appeared a single time. This chain joins TRBV4-2 and TRBJ2-1, with D possibly matching TRBD2 (5 bases). Germline CDR1 reads LGHNA; CDR2 reads YNFKEQ. V lost 0 bases, J lost 3 bases, and 12 bases lay in between. There are 16 residues in the CDR3. CDR3 DNA sequence: TGTGCCAGCAGCCAAGATCGGGGTCTCGACTACAATGAGCAGTTCTTC. It encodes CASSQDRGLDYNEQFF.

This clone was counted a single time. J is TRBJ2-7 and V is TRBV18; 11 bases line up with TRBD2. The CDR3 spans 14 residues. Germline loops: CDR1 KGHSH, CDR2 LQKENI. The trim removed 3 bases at V and 5 bases at J, leaving 3 bases unmatched. CDR3 region: CASSPETSGNEQYF. In DNA, the CDR3 is TGTGCCAGCTCACCCGAGACTAGCGGGAACGAGCAGTACTTC. Full variable domain (remainder filled in from reference TRBV18 and TRBJ2-7): NAGVMQNPRHLVRRRGQEARLRCSPMKGHSHVYWYRQLPEEGLKFMVYLQKENIIDESGMPKERFSAEFPKEGPSILRIQQVVRGDSAAYFCASSPETSGNEQYFGPGTRLTVT.

The chain has TRBV19 and TRBJ2-7; D may be TRBD2 (5 bases). V lost 6 bases and J 3 bases, leaving 15 bases between the germline ends. Per the germline V gene, CDR1 is LNHDA and CDR2 is SQIVND (reference sequence). The CDR3 length is 14 residues. CDR3 sequence (DNA): TGTGCCAGTAGCCCCGGACTGGAACTCTACGAGCAGTACTTC. Amino acids: CASSPGLELYEQYF.

The chain recombines TRBV10-3 with TRBJ1-5, with D possibly matching TRBD1 (5 bases). Germline CDR1 is ENHRY and CDR2 is SYGVKD. This CDR3 comprises 15 residues. V lost 6 bases to trimming and J lost 6 bases, with 18 bases between them. CDR3 loop: CAISPTADGGQPQHF. For the CDR3, the DNA is TGTGCCATCAGCCCCACGGCGGATGGGGGTCAGCCCCAGCATTTT.

This clone has only one observation. The chain employs TRBV25-1 and TRBJ2-2; TRBD1 aligns across 7 bases. Germline V lookup: CDR1 MGHDK, CDR2 SYGVNS. This CDR3 comprises 14 residues. V was clipped by 6 bases and J by 5 bases; unmatched bases: 6. CDR3 nucleotide sequence: TGTGCCAGCAGGGCGACAGGGATTACCGGGGAGCTGTTTTTT. Translated, it gives CASRATGITGELFF.

The chain couples TRBV6-6 to TRBJ2-2; TRBD2 aligns across 8 bases. CDR1 is MNHNY and CDR2 is SVGAGI in the germline V gene (reference sequence). The CDR3 sequence is 15 residues long. Unmatched junction bases numbered 13, after V lost 10 bases and J lost 6 bases. The CDR3: CAITVAGSKAGELFF. The CDR3 DNA reads as TGTGCCATTACCGTAGCGGGGAGTAAGGCCGGGGAGCTGTTTTTT.

The chain uses TRBV14 and TRBJ1-1; 10 positions agree with TRBD1. The CDR3 covers 13 residues. Germline V CDR1 and CDR2: SGHDN, FVKESK. The V segment lost 5 bases and the J segment 5 bases; nucleotides outside the gene matches: 2. CDR3 amino acids: CASSRQGATEAFF. CDR3 bases: TGTGCCAGCAGCAGACAGGGGGCAACTGAAGCTTTCTTT.

The V and J genes are TRBV6-4 and TRBJ1-2; TRBD1 agrees at 8 bases. V trimming: 6 bases; J trimming: 1 base; junction bases outside the gene matches: 7. Per germline, CDR1 MRHNA and CDR2 SNTAGT. The CDR3 consists of 15 residues. The CDR3 DNA is TGTGCCAGCAGAAGCGGACAGGGAATTAACTATGGCTACACCTTC. It encodes CASRSGQGINYGYTF.

CDR3 coding DNA: TGCGCCAGCAGCACCCGGACTAGCGGGGGTTACGAGCAGTACTTC. It codes for CASSTRTSGGYEQYF. The chain joins TRBV4-1 to TRBJ2-7; TRBD2 matches 13 bases. The V and J ends lost 5 bases and 4 bases, in that order; junction bases with no gene match: 5. Germline CDR1 is MGHRA and CDR2 is YSYEKL. The CDR3 covers 15 residues.

This clone was seen more than once but under ten times. The rearrangement joins TRBV7-6 to TRBJ2-3; D possibly corresponds to TRBD2 (5 bases). The CDR3 runs 16 residues. Germline V lookup: CDR1 SGHVS, CDR2 FNYEAQ. V was cut by 5 bases and J by 5 bases, with 20 bases left in between. Here the CDR3 DNA reads TGTGCCAGCAGCCCCCTTAGCGAGAACTTGGGAGATACGCAGTATTTT. This sequence encodes CASSPLSENLGDTQYF. Full variable domain (missing parts from reference TRBV7-6 and TRBJ2-3): GAGVSQSPRYKVTKRGQDVALRCDPISGHVSLYWYRQALGQGPEFLTYFNYEAQQDKSGLPNDRFSAERPEGSISTLTIQRTEQRDSAMYRCASSPLSENLGDTQYFGPGTRLTVL.

The chain recombines TRBV25-1 with TRBJ2-1; TRBD1 is a possible D gene (7 bases). This CDR3 is built from 16 residues. Germline V lookup: CDR1 MGHDK, CDR2 SYGVNS. V was cut by 3 bases and J by 7 bases, with 19 bases left in between. CDR3 DNA sequence: TGTGCCAGCAGTGACGTTCGTGACAGGGCGGGGAATGAGCAGTTCTTC. It yields the protein CASSDVRDRAGNEQFF. Looking up the rest from reference TRBV25-1 and TRBJ2-1 gives the full variable domain: EADIYQTPRYLVIGTGKKITLECSQTMGHDKMYWYQQDPGMELHLIHYSYGVNSTEKGDLSSESTVSRIRTEHFPLTLESARPSHTSQYLCASSDVRDRAGNEQFFGPGTRLTVL.

The rearrangement uses TRBV7-8 and TRBJ2-3, with 7 bases aligning to TRBD2. CDR3 length: 17 amino acids. The germline gives CDR1 SGHVS, CDR2 FQNEAQ. The trim removed 5 bases at V and 0 bases at J, leaving 11 bases unmatched. This chain's CDR3 is CASSTRGSGSSTDTQYF. The CDR3, as DNA: TGTGCCAGCAGCACCCGGGGTAGCGGGTCTAGCACAGATACGCAGTATTTT. Combining the CDR3 with reference TRBV7-8 and TRBJ2-3 gives the whole variable domain GAGVSQSPRYKVAKRGQDVALRCDPISGHVSLFWYQQALGQGPEFLTYFQNEAQLDKSGLPSDRFFAERPEGSVSTLKIQRTQQEDSAVYLCASSTRGSGSSTDTQYFGPGTRLTVL.

This clone was seen more than once but under ten times. The chain joins TRBV6-1 to TRBJ1-3; TRBD1 matches 7 bases. V lost 5 bases, J lost 0 bases, and 4 bases stayed unmatched. The germline CDR1 and CDR2 sequences are MNHNS and SASEGT. The length of the CDR3 is 15 residues. The CDR3 spells CASSPWDSSGNTIYF. For the CDR3, the DNA is TGTGCCAGCAGTCCCTGGGACAGCTCTGGAAACACCATATATTTT.

V is TRBV4-1 and J is TRBJ2-3; D is perhaps TRBD2 (6 bases). Deletions cut 2 bases from V and 4 bases from J, with 13 bases between. The germline gives CDR1 MGHRA, CDR2 YSYEKL. CDR3 length: 15 residues. The CDR3, as DNA: TGCGCCAGCAGCCAACCGGGCGGGATCTCAGATACGCAGTATTTT. As protein: CASSQPGGISDTQYF.

V usage is TRBV5-1 and J usage is TRBJ2-5; TRBD2 might be the D (5 bases). Germline V gene sequence: CDR1 SGHRS, CDR2 YFSETQ. The CDR3 has 15 residues. Deletions cut 4 bases from V and 2 bases from J, with 15 bases between. The CDR3 bases are TGCGCCAGCAGCCCTGTACCGGGAACTCAAGAGACCCAGTACTTC. It encodes CASSPVPGTQETQYF.

V gene TRBV28 combines with J gene TRBJ2-1; D gene unclear. The CDR3 extends over 11 amino acids. Germline V lookup: CDR1 MDHEN, CDR2 SYDVKM. The V end lost 5 bases, the J end lost 7 bases, and 6 bases lay between the germline ends. The CDR3: CASSPLNEQFF. For the CDR3, the DNA is TGTGCCAGCAGTCCATTAAATGAGCAGTTCTTC.

The chain employs TRBV19 and TRBJ1-1, with 9 bases matching TRBD1. Unmatched junction bases numbered 11, after V lost 7 bases and J lost 2 bases. Germline CDR1 and CDR2: LNHDA and SQIVND (reference sequence). The CDR3 has 16 residues. The CDR3 sequence: CASTPTGGATNTEAFF. CDR3 DNA: TGTGCCAGTACACCGACAGGGGGTGCTACCAACACTGAAGCTTTCTTT.

The chain uses TRBV30 and TRBJ2-3; D is unresolved. Trimming shortened V by 2 bases and J by 8 bases, and 11 bases separated the two germline ends. This CDR3 region has 12 residues. Germline V gene data show CDR1 as GTSNPN and CDR2 as SVGIG (reference sequence). In DNA, the CDR3 is TGTGCCTGGAGTACAATGGGCGGTACGCAGTATTTT. Translating it yields CAWSTMGGTQYF.

This clone was detected only a few times. This chain connects TRBV29-1 to TRBJ2-5, with TRBD2 matching over 9 bases. Losses at the gene ends were 4 bases for V and 4 bases for J; bases not matched to a gene: 13. The germline gives CDR1 SQVTM, CDR2 ANQGSEA. The CDR3 has 16 amino acids. The CDR3 here is CSVVKERGAEGETQYF. The CDR3 DNA is TGCAGCGTTGTCAAGGAGCGGGGGGCGGAGGGAGAGACCCAGTACTTC.

The genes are TRBV20-1 and TRBJ2-5, with D hard to call. The ends were cut back, 1 base at V and 5 bases at J, with 5 bases in the middle. The CDR3 extends over 11 amino acids. In germline, CDR1 is DFQATT, CDR2 SNEGSKA (reference sequence). The CDR3 sequence is CSARGGETQYF. The CDR3 DNA follows: TGCAGTGCTAGAGGGGGTGAGACCCAGTACTTC.

V and J are TRBV4-3 and TRBJ2-7; 8 bases fit TRBD1. CDR3 length equals 15 residues. Germline CDR1 and CDR2: LGHNA and YSLEER. Trimming removed 2 bases from V and 4 bases from J; junction bases left unmatched: 7. The CDR3 reads CASSQLWTGQYEQYF. CDR3 nucleotides: TGCGCCAGCAGCCAACTCTGGACAGGGCAATACGAGCAGTACTTC.

The rearrangement links TRBV7-2 to TRBJ2-3; perhaps TRBD2 as D (5 bases). The CDR3 has 14 residues. Trimming left V 5 bases short and J 2 bases short, with 11 bases between. Germline V gene sequence: CDR1 SGHTA, CDR2 FQGNSA. The CDR3 here is CASSPASPTDTQYF. The CDR3 DNA sequence: TGTGCCAGCAGCCCCGCTAGCCCCACAGATACGCAGTATTTT.

V gene TRBV5-1 combines with J gene TRBJ2-1, with 9 bases matching TRBD1. This CDR3 contains 18 residues. The V gene's germline CDR1 is SGHRS and CDR2 YFSETQ. V lost 4 bases to trimming and J lost 7 bases; unmatched junction nucleotides: 18. CDR3 in amino acids: CASSLRTGENIMWNEQFF. As DNA, the CDR3 is TGCGCCAGCAGCCTTAGGACAGGGGAGAATATAATGTGGAATGAGCAGTTCTTC.

The rearrangement uses TRBV6-1 and TRBJ2-1; D remains ambiguous. The germline gives CDR1 MNHNS, CDR2 SASEGT. The ends were cut back, 1 base at V and 0 bases at J, with 10 bases in the middle. The CDR3 is made up of 16 amino acids. CDR3 sequence (DNA): TGTGCCAGCAGTGAAGTATCCCTGAGCTCCTACAATGAGCAGTTCTTC. Translating gives CASSEVSLSSYNEQFF.